This T cell receptor (beta chain) stems from a study of blood T cell repertoires in COVID-19 (dated by TCRdb to about 2020). With respect to the entire study: Samples covering the acute and convalescent phases of COVID-19 were provided by collaborators in the United States, Italy and Spain. The prospective study material was composed of cDNA or gDNA derived from T cells, B-cell-depleted T cells, or PBMCs. Subjects who had been exposed to COVID-19, were actively infected with it, or had recovered from it provided the deeply sampled blood TCRbeta repertoires that made up the dataset. The repertoires were released in a freely available public database meant as a resource for research on the immune response to SARS-CoV-2. Samples were obtained from the ongoing ImmuneRACE study (first 160 participants) and from over 1,000 subjects provided by 6 global collaborators. Sample metadata almost always included a de-identified subject ID, COVID-19 status, age in years and sex. Where available, HLA class I and class II types were taken from metadata supplied by the sample provider and were not determined by assay-based typing.

Collaborating institutions collected whole blood in K2EDTA tubes following their own protocols. For TCRbeta analysis, collaborators shipped samples in one of three forms: frozen whole blood, isolated PBMCs, or DNA extracted from either of those sample types. This clone has a handful of counts. Its antigen remains unidentified. No much larger clone exists at a distance of one base, and base qualities are not known. Spanning cysteine to phenylalanine, the CDR3 consists of 17 amino acids. The retained sequence is limited to the CDR3, 51 bases, with the frame set at the first base. Summary of the overall study and its limitations: How much clinical and demographic metadata was included differed by source and by participant, and the metadata was provided uncurated.

TCRbeta CDR3 regions were amplified from genomic DNA by means of the immunoSEQ Assay, a bias-controlled multiplex PCR. Regarding the original processing steps: Nucleated cell counts per sample were estimated from amplification of reference gene primers within the assay. To quantify the absolute abundance of each unique TCRbeta CDR3 rearrangement, sequence reads were collapsed and filtered. Productive Simpson clonality was computed per sample as the square root of Simpson's diversity index over productive rearrangements. Sourced from immuneACCESS, this table was stored by TCRdb with only in-frame sequences that have V and J called. A share of the clones is absent; for the studies checked, an unresolved V gene accounts for under half, and the remainder has no known explanation. That table is the source of V, J and clone size, and D and trimming were worked out from the DNA. The sample table contains 400,000 to 450,000 clones; only one count was recorded for just over 85% of them. 1.4% to 1.5% of the sample goes to the ten largest clones.

The rearranged chain carries TRBV21-1 and TRBJ1-5; TRBD1 reflects the table's D call only, with no check against the DNA. TRBV21-1 is a listed pseudogene. Sequenced: peripheral blood. This TCR was recovered from a woman aged 30 to 39 with active or convalescent COVID-19. For the CDR3, the sequence is CASSKRQGAIGNQPQHF. DNA sequence: TGTGCCAGCAGCAAGAGACAGGGGGCGATTGGCAATCAGCCCCAGCATTTT.